The next 25 T cell receptor beta chains were all read from a single sample in a study of technical replicates of blood from a few donors. TCRdb's table, derived via immunoSEQ multiplex PCR, lists solely in-frame clones and lacks some. The sample holds some 12,000 clones, approximately 90% seen once. The sequenced sample consisted of PBMCs. The receptors were sampled from a human donor in good health.

This chain joins TRBV2 and TRBJ2-5, with D uncertain. This CDR3 spans 14 amino acids. The V and J ends lost 2 bases and 2 bases respectively, with 9 bases between them. The germline CDR1 and CDR2 sequences are SNHLY and FYNNEI. The CDR3 is CASSEQESQETQYF. CDR3 DNA sequence: TGTGCCAGCAGTGAACAGGAATCTCAAGAGACCCAGTACTTC.

The CDR3 is CASSWPDRDSGNTIYF. CDR3 nucleotide sequence: TGCGCCAGCAGCTGGCCAGACAGGGACTCTGGAAACACCATATATTTT. The J gene is TRBJ1-3, the V gene TRBV5-1; 7 bases map to TRBD1. V shed 3 bases, J shed 0 bases, and the junction held 6 bases outside the gene matches. The CDR3 extends over 16 amino acids. In germline, CDR1 is SGHRS, CDR2 YFSETQ.

This chain connects TRBV28 to TRBJ2-3; D is unclear. The CDR3 sequence is 16 residues long. V lost 6 bases to trimming and J lost 4 bases, with 20 bases between them. Germline V gene sequence: CDR1 MDHEN, CDR2 SYDVKM. The DNA of the CDR3 is TGTGCCAGCAGCCTCACGTCGGCCCAAGCGCCAGATACGCAGTATTTT. Protein product: CASSLTSAQAPDTQYF.

The chain employs TRBV27 and TRBJ2-2, with D perhaps matching TRBD1 (6 bases). V lost 5 bases, J lost 0 bases, and 10 bases lay in between. Germline loops: CDR1 MNHEY, CDR2 SMNVEV (reference sequence). This CDR3 has 15 residues. CDR3 sequence: CASSPRGTNTGELFF. The CDR3 DNA follows: TGTGCCAGCAGTCCAAGGGGGACGAACACCGGGGAGCTGTTTTTT.

The genes are TRBV5-6 and TRBJ1-4; D may be TRBD1 (6 bases). V was pared by 3 bases and J by 8 bases, with 26 bases between. The CDR3 spans 18 residues. Germline CDR1 is SGHDT and CDR2 is YYEEEE. In DNA, the CDR3 is TGTGCCAGCAGCTCCTATAGGTACGACAGGCGTGAAAGAGAAAAACTGTTTTTT. Encoded protein: CASSSYRYDRREREKLFF. Complete variable domain (other parts from reference TRBV5-6 and TRBJ1-4): DAGVTQSPTHLIKTRGQQVTLRCSPKSGHDTVSWYQQALGQGPQFIFQYYEEEERQRGNFPDRFSGHQFPNYSSELNVNALLLGDSALYLCASSSYRYDRREREKLFFGSGTQLSVL.

This chain connects TRBV5-1 to TRBJ2-3; 11 positions agree with TRBD2. Trimming removed 3 bases from V and 3 bases from J; junction bases left unmatched: 3. The CDR3 is 15 residues long. CDR1 and CDR2 (germline): SGHRS, YFSETQ. CDR3 residues: CASSYGLAGTDTQYF. The CDR3 DNA reads TGCGCCAGCAGCTACGGACTAGCGGGTACAGATACGCAGTATTTT.

The chain is built from TRBV10-3 and TRBJ2-7; 8 bases fit TRBD1. CDR3 length: 14 amino acids. Germline CDR1 is ENHRY and CDR2 is SYGVKD. V lost 6 bases, J lost 3 bases, and 7 bases stayed unmatched. CDR3 region: CAIRNGQGGYEQYF. CDR3 DNA sequence: TGTGCCATCAGAAACGGACAGGGAGGCTACGAGCAGTACTTC.

This sequence joins TRBV7-2 and TRBJ1-4; 8 positions agree with TRBD1. Trimming removed 4 bases from V and 3 bases from J; junction bases left unmatched: 4. CDR1 is SGHTA, CDR2 FQGNSA, per germline. The CDR3 length is 15 residues. The CDR3 DNA reads TGTGCCAGCAGCTCAAGACAGGGGTCTAATGAAAAACTGTTTTTT. This encodes CASSSRQGSNEKLFF.

The gene calls are TRBV7-6 and TRBJ2-7; 7 positions match TRBD2. The CDR3 runs 14 residues. Germline CDR1 reads SGHVS; CDR2 reads FNYEAQ. The V and J ends lost 3 bases and 5 bases, in that order; junction bases with no gene match: 7. CDR3 DNA: TGTGCCAGCAGCTTCTTGGGGGGGGGAAACGAGCAGTACTTC. Its protein is CASSFLGGGNEQYF. Looking up the rest from reference TRBV7-6 and TRBJ2-7 gives the full variable domain: GAGVSQSPRYKVTKRGQDVALRCDPISGHVSLYWYRQALGQGPEFLTYFNYEAQQDKSGLPNDRFSAERPEGSISTLTIQRTEQRDSAMYRCASSFLGGGNEQYFGPGTRLTVT.

The DNA of the CDR3 is TGTGCCAGCAGTGAAACGAGACTAGCGGGCTACATTCAGTACTTC. Translation: CASSETRLAGYIQYF. The chain recombines TRBV6-1 with TRBJ2-4, with TRBD2 matching over 10 bases. The V and J ends lost 2 bases and 8 bases, in that order; junction bases with no gene match: 6. This CDR3 is 15 amino acids long. Germline assignment: CDR1 MNHNS and CDR2 SASEGT.

CDR3 sequence reads: CASSDSTSGSFGTQYF. As DNA, the CDR3 is TGTGCCAGCAGTGACTCGACTAGCGGGAGCTTTGGGACGCAGTATTTT. This chain links TRBV25-1 with TRBJ2-3; 12 nucleotides align to TRBD2. The CDR3 totals 16 residues. V gave up 3 bases and J gave up 9 bases; unmatched junction bases: 10. CDR1 is MGHDK, CDR2 SYGVNS, per germline. Drawing the rest from reference TRBV25-1 and TRBJ2-3, the complete variable domain is EADIYQTPRYLVIGTGKKITLECSQTMGHDKMYWYQQDPGMELHLIHYSYGVNSTEKGDLSSESTVSRIRTEHFPLTLESARPSHTSQYLCASSDSTSGSFGTQYFGPGTRLTVL.

V usage is TRBV7-9 and J usage is TRBJ1-2; TRBD1 might be the D (6 bases). Trimming left V 4 bases short and J 4 bases short, with 10 bases between. The CDR3 consists of 13 residues. Germline loops: CDR1 SEHNR, CDR2 FQNEAQ (reference sequence). For the CDR3, the DNA is TGTGCCAGCAGCTCCGGACAGTTCTATGGCTACACCTTC. This gives the protein CASSSGQFYGYTF.

This clone has just one count. This sequence joins TRBV6-5 and TRBJ1-1; D is unclear. CDR1 is MNHEY, CDR2 SVGAGI, per germline. There are 14 residues in the CDR3. V lost 2 bases and J 1 base, leaving 8 bases between the germline ends. The DNA of the CDR3 is TGTGCCAGCAGTTACGATCCAGGGAACACTGAAGCTTTCTTT. Protein product: CASSYDPGNTEAFF.

This chain links TRBV6-1 with TRBJ1-1, with 7 bases that match TRBD1. The germline V gene encodes CDR1 MNHNS and CDR2 SASEGT. J was trimmed by 0 bases and V by 1 base; bases with no gene match: 5. This CDR3 has 16 residues. Here the CDR3 DNA reads TGTGCCAGCAGTGAAGGGCGAACAGGGGTGAACACTGAAGCTTTCTTT. Protein product: CASSEGRTGVNTEAFF.

This chain links TRBV5-1 with TRBJ2-1; 9 nucleotides line up with TRBD2. The CDR3 loop spans 15 amino acids. V trimming: 4 bases; J trimming: 5 bases; junction bases outside the gene matches: 7. CDR1 is SGHRS and CDR2 is YFSETQ in the germline V gene. CDR3 nucleotides: TGCGCCAGCAGCCCGACTAGCGGACTTGACAATGAGCAGTTCTTC. It specifies CASSPTSGLDNEQFF. Together with reference TRBV5-1 and TRBJ2-1, the CDR3 gives the full variable domain: KAGVTQTPRYLIKTRGQQVTLSCSPISGHRSVSWYQQTPGQGLQFLFEYFSETQRNKGNFPGRFSGRQFSNSRSEMNVSTLELGDSALYLCASSPTSGLDNEQFFGPGTRLTVL.

The chain links TRBV5-1 to TRBJ1-2, with unresolved D. V was clipped by 0 bases and J by 0 bases, with 9 bases between them. The CDR3 contains 15 residues. Looked up from germline, CDR1 is SGHRS and CDR2 is YFSETQ. CDR3 amino acids: CASSLDTDSNYGYTF. For the CDR3, the DNA is TGCGCCAGCAGCTTGGACACGGACTCTAACTATGGCTACACCTTC.

The CDR3 DNA follows: TGTGCCAGCAGTGAGTCTAGCGGAAGATACTCCTACAATGAGCAGTTCTTC. Protein product: CASSESSGRYSYNEQFF. The chain has TRBV2 and TRBJ2-1; 7 nucleotides align to TRBD2. V gave up 3 bases and J gave up 0 bases; unmatched junction bases: 8. Germline values: CDR1 SNHLY, CDR2 FYNNEI. This CDR3 is built from 17 residues.

The rearrangement joins TRBV11-2 to TRBJ1-4, with 10 bases that match TRBD1. The CDR3 has 15 amino acids. Germline CDR1 and CDR2: SGHAT and FQNNGV. V was clipped by 5 bases and J by 5 bases; unmatched bases: 5. CDR3 bases: TGTGCCAGCAGCCCTCGGACAGGGGGGAATGAAAAACTGTTTTTT. It is translated as CASSPRTGGNEKLFF.

This clone was seen a single time. The chain couples TRBV6-1 to TRBJ2-2, with TRBD1 matching over 10 bases. Germline V CDR1 and CDR2: MNHNS, SASEGT. This CDR3 spans 16 amino acids. The J segment lost 9 bases and the V segment lost 4 bases, leaving 11 bases of the junction unmatched. As DNA, the CDR3 is TGTGCCAGCAGTGGGGGTTCGGGACAGGGGCGCCGGGAGCTGTTTTTT. This translates into CASSGGSGQGRRELFF.

This chain connects TRBV18 to TRBJ2-7; a possible D gene is TRBD1 (5 bases). The CDR3 covers 15 residues. Germline lookup yields CDR1 KGHSH and CDR2 LQKENI. The ends were cut back, 3 bases at V and 5 bases at J, with 17 bases in the middle. CDR3 coding DNA: TGTGCCAGCTCACCTCTGGCAGGGCGGTCCCACGAGCAGTACTTC. It translates to CASSPLAGRSHEQYF.

The chain links TRBV27 to TRBJ1-4, with D possibly being TRBD1 (5 bases). V shed 4 bases and J shed 8 bases, with 11 bases lying between them. The CDR3 runs 13 residues. The germline V gene has CDR1 MNHEY and CDR2 SMNVEV (reference sequence). This CDR3 reads CASSSGGREKLFF. CDR3 nucleotides: TGTGCCAGCAGTTCCGGGGGGAGAGAAAAACTGTTTTTT.

The J gene is TRBJ1-2, the V gene TRBV6-5, with TRBD1 matching 8 bases. CDR1 and CDR2 (germline): MNHEY, SVGAGI. The CDR3 consists of 15 residues. V was pared by 0 bases and J by 7 bases, with 7 bases of the junction left unmatched. CDR3 residues: CASSYSGQGIGGYTF. The CDR3 nucleotides read TGTGCCAGCAGTTACTCCGGACAGGGTATAGGTGGCTACACCTTC.

The chain uses TRBV19 and TRBJ2-7; weak D call: TRBD1 (6 bases). There are 15 residues in the CDR3. V gave up 0 bases and J gave up 3 bases, with 12 bases separating them. Germline V gives CDR1 LNHDA, CDR2 SQIVND (reference sequence). The CDR3 bases are TGTGCCAGTAGTATAGATCGCCCAGGGGACTACGAGCAGTACTTC. Its protein is CASSIDRPGDYEQYF.

This CDR3 reads CASSRRPLQETQYF. The CDR3 coding sequence is TGTGCCAGCAGCCGGAGGCCCTTACAAGAGACCCAGTACTTC. The chain links TRBV7-8 to TRBJ2-5; weak D call: TRBD2 (5 bases). Per the germline V gene, CDR1 is SGHVS and CDR2 is FQNEAQ. Trimming removed 5 bases from V and 2 bases from J, with 12 bases in between. The CDR3 has 14 amino acids.

The chain has TRBV7-9 and TRBJ2-5; unclear D gene. The CDR3 loop spans 14 amino acids. Per the germline V gene, CDR1 is SEHNR and CDR2 is FQNEAQ (reference sequence). Trimming pared 4 bases from V and 4 bases from J, leaving 13 bases between. The CDR3 spells CASSSPFRVETQYF. The CDR3 bases are TGTGCCAGCAGCTCCCCCTTCCGAGTAGAGACCCAGTACTTC.